This passage covers 12 T cell receptor beta chains from one sample sequenced in a study of cytomegalovirus exposure and HLA in healthy donors. Primers for the PCR totalled 60 Vbeta and 13 Jbeta. TCRdb's copy holds only in-frame clones and misses some; the assay was immunoSEQ multiplex PCR. The sample includes 120,000 or so clones, roughly two thirds seen only once; the top ten take 1.6%. The specimen sequenced was PBMCs. These receptors all stem from a man between 25 and 39 years old in good health and CMV-seropositive.

The chain links TRBV15 to TRBJ2-2; D is ambiguous. Trimming cost V 5 bases and J 7 bases, with 8 bases left between them. CDR1 LNHNV and CDR2 YYDKDF come from the germline V gene (reference sequence). The CDR3 runs to 12 residues. This chain's CDR3 is CATSRPRGELFF. DNA of the CDR3: TGTGCCACCAGCCGTCCGCGCGGGGAGCTGTTTTTT.

The chain uses TRBV4-2 and TRBJ2-7, with D tentatively TRBD1 (7 bases). Germline lookup yields CDR1 LGHNA and CDR2 YNFKEQ. This CDR3 spans 17 amino acids. The V gene lost 0 bases and the J gene lost 3 bases, with 18 bases spanning the gap. The CDR3 protein is CASSQEGRGEPLYEQYF. In DNA form, the CDR3 reads TGTGCCAGCAGCCAAGAGGGCAGGGGGGAACCCCTCTACGAGCAGTACTTC.

The chain employs TRBV5-4 and TRBJ2-5; D may be TRBD2 (6 bases). CDR3 length: 13 residues. Germline loops: CDR1 SGHNT, CDR2 YYREEE (reference sequence). The V end lost 3 bases, the J end lost 11 bases, and 17 bases lay between the germline ends. The CDR3 region has the DNA TGTGCCAGCAGCTCGCAACTAGCAAGTAAGCAGTACTTC. Translating gives CASSSQLASKQYF.

This chain links TRBV28 with TRBJ2-7; 9 bases are shared with TRBD2. The CDR3 is 14 residues long. The V segment lost 2 bases and the J segment 3 bases; nucleotides outside the gene matches: 2. Germline V CDR1 and CDR2: MDHEN, SYDVKM. In DNA, the CDR3 is TGTGCCAGCAGTTTAGGGACTAGCTTCTACGAGCAGTACTTC. Translating it yields CASSLGTSFYEQYF.

The rearrangement joins TRBV4-1 to TRBJ1-5; a weak D match, TRBD1 (5 bases). CDR1 and CDR2 from the germline V gene are MGHRA and YSYEKL. The V end lost 1 base, the J end lost 9 bases, and 13 bases lay between the germline ends. This CDR3 has 14 amino acids. The CDR3 sequence is CASSQAEGDRPQHF. The DNA for the CDR3 is TGCGCCAGCAGCCAAGCGGAAGGGGATCGGCCCCAGCATTTT.

V usage is TRBV27 and J usage is TRBJ2-2, with D perhaps matching TRBD2 (5 bases). This CDR3 is built from 16 residues. Trimming cost V 5 bases and J 4 bases, with 17 bases left between them. CDR1 is MNHEY, CDR2 SMNVEV, per germline (reference sequence). DNA of the CDR3: TGTGCCAGCAGTCCCACCGAGGGTATCGTCACCGGGGAGCTGTTTTTT. It codes for CASSPTEGIVTGELFF.

Concerning this clone itself: Other DNA sequences within the sample encode an identical CDR3. V gene TRBV6-6 combines with J gene TRBJ2-1, with 7 nucleotides matching TRBD1. The CDR3 spans 15 residues. Per the germline V gene, CDR1 is MNHNY and CDR2 is SVGAGI (reference sequence). Losses at the gene ends were 5 bases for V and 10 bases for J; bases not matched to a gene: 14. CDR3 sequence reads: CASSRLGQAPGEQFF. CDR3 bases: TGTGCCAGCAGTCGATTAGGACAGGCCCCGGGCGAGCAGTTCTTC.

The chain recombines TRBV7-8 with TRBJ2-7; TRBD2 matches 11 bases. V lost 5 bases to trimming and J lost 3 bases; unmatched junction nucleotides: 15. The CDR3 loop spans 18 amino acids. Germline lookup yields CDR1 SGHVS and CDR2 FQNEAQ. CDR3 in DNA: TGTGCCAGCAGCCCCTATAGACTAGCGGGGATTTCGAACTACGAGCAGTACTTC. This gives the protein CASSPYRLAGISNYEQYF.

The V and J genes are TRBV11-3 and TRBJ2-7, with D perhaps TRBD1 (6 bases). The CDR3 loop spans 13 amino acids. V gave up 3 bases and J gave up 3 bases, with 9 bases separating them. CDR1 and CDR2 (germline): SGHNT, YENEEA. CDR3 sequence (DNA): TGTGCCAGCAGCTTGGGCAGGGGCTACGAGCAGTACTTC. It encodes CASSLGRGYEQYF.

This clone was detected only a few times. The chain couples TRBV6-6 to TRBJ2-3, with D tentatively TRBD2 (6 bases). CDR3 length: 15 residues. Germline V gene data show CDR1 as MNHNY and CDR2 as SVGAGI (reference sequence). Trimming shortened V by 6 bases and J by 2 bases, and 15 bases separated the two germline ends. The CDR3 reads CASSPSGSNTDTQYF. DNA of the CDR3: TGTGCCAGCAGCCCGAGCGGGTCTAACACAGATACGCAGTATTTT.

The chain joins TRBV6-1 to TRBJ2-7; 7 bases are a match to TRBD2. V was pared by 4 bases and J by 4 bases, with 7 bases of the junction left unmatched. The CDR3 totals 14 residues. Germline V lookup: CDR1 MNHNS, CDR2 SASEGT. CDR3 amino acids: CASSVGGSGYEQYF. CDR3 in DNA: TGTGCCAGCAGTGTGGGAGGGTCGGGTTACGAGCAGTACTTC.

The V call is TRBV19, the J call TRBJ2-7; D is perhaps TRBD1 (5 bases). Germline assignment: CDR1 LNHDA and CDR2 SQIVND (reference sequence). This CDR3 has 10 amino acids. The CDR3 sequence is CEDKSYEQYF. CDR3 in DNA: TGTGAGGACAAGTCCTACGAGCAGTACTTC.